This T cell receptor (beta chain) was sequenced during a study of T-cell reconstitution after alpha-beta-depleted transplantation in children. The library targeted TCRbeta and was prepared with unique molecular identifiers. TCRdb called the PCR reads again in MiXCR, with one record for every CDR3 protein. The sample includes about 250,000 distinct CDR3 sequences, 20% to 30% of them seen just once. V was clipped by 0 bases and J by 0 bases; unmatched bases: 10. The CDR3 consists of 18 residues. The germline V gene encodes CDR1 MNHEY and CDR2 SMNVEV (reference sequence). For this clonotype: What it recognizes is unknown.

Findings of the study overall: Two months or so post-transplant, alpha-beta T cells reportedly derived from several hundred expanded graft clones.

The chain uses TRBV27 and TRBJ2-7, with TRBD1 identical over 8 bases. This receptor was obtained from a female patient aged 2-9 years who had a stem cell transplant for congenital amegakaryocytic thrombocytopenia, so the T cells may come from the graft donor. Specimen: PBMCs, mostly from graft donor cells, collected 360 days after TCRalphabeta/CD19-depleted stem cell transplant. The CDR3 sequence is CASSLSLRGQGPSYEQYF. The DNA for the CDR3 is TGTGCCAGCAGTTTATCCTTAAGAGGACAGGGCCCCTCCTACGAGCAGTACTTC.